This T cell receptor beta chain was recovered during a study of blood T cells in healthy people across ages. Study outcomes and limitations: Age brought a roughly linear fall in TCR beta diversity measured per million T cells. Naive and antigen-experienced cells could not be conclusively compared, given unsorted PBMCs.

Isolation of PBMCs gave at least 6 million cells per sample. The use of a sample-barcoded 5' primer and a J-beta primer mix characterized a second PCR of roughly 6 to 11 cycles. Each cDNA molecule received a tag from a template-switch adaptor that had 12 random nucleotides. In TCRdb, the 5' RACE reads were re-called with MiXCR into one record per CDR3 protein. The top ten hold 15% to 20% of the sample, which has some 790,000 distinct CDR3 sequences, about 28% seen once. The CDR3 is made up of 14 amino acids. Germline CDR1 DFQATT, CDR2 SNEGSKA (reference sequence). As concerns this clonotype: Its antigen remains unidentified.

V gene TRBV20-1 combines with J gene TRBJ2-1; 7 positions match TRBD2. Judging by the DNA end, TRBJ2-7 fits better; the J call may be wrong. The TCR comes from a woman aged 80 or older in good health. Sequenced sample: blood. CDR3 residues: CSASAGVARHEQYF. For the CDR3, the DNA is TGCAGTGCTAGCGCGGGGGTCGCCAGACATGAGCAGTACTTC.